Reported below is one TCR beta chain. What it binds is unknown. This record belongs to a study of Ad26.COV2.S vaccination and SARS-CoV-2 variants. Study information: The authors gave Ad26.COV2.S intramuscularly, either once or twice 56 days apart. Study-wide results and caveats: Using TCR breadth and depth analyses may have led to underestimated total T cell responses.

Sequencing was performed with immunoSEQ multiplex PCR; in TCRdb, only in-frame clones are kept and a portion is missing. The sample contains some 500,000 clones, roughly nine tenths of which appear only once. The treatment was: roughly 18 received Ad26.COV2.S at low or high dose, single or two shots; five or six received placebo; per-sample allocation not given. Sampling happened 63 days after the first vaccine or placebo injection. An adult aged 18-55 years in Boston served as the donor. V lost 5 bases to trimming and J lost 2 bases, with 16 bases between them. Germline V gene sequence: CDR1 SGHAT, CDR2 FQDESV (reference sequence). The CDR3 has 15 residues.

Material: peripheral blood, obtained in a trial of Ad26.COV2.S vaccine versus placebo. The chain carries TRBV11-1 and TRBJ2-7, with D perhaps matching TRBD1 (6 bases). This TCR was sampled from a person between 18 and 59 years old who received the Ad26.COV2.S COVID-19 vaccine or a placebo. This chain's CDR3 is CASSATGTPTYEQYF. As DNA, the CDR3 is TGTGCCAGCAGCGCCACCGGGACACCAACCTACGAGCAGTACTTC.